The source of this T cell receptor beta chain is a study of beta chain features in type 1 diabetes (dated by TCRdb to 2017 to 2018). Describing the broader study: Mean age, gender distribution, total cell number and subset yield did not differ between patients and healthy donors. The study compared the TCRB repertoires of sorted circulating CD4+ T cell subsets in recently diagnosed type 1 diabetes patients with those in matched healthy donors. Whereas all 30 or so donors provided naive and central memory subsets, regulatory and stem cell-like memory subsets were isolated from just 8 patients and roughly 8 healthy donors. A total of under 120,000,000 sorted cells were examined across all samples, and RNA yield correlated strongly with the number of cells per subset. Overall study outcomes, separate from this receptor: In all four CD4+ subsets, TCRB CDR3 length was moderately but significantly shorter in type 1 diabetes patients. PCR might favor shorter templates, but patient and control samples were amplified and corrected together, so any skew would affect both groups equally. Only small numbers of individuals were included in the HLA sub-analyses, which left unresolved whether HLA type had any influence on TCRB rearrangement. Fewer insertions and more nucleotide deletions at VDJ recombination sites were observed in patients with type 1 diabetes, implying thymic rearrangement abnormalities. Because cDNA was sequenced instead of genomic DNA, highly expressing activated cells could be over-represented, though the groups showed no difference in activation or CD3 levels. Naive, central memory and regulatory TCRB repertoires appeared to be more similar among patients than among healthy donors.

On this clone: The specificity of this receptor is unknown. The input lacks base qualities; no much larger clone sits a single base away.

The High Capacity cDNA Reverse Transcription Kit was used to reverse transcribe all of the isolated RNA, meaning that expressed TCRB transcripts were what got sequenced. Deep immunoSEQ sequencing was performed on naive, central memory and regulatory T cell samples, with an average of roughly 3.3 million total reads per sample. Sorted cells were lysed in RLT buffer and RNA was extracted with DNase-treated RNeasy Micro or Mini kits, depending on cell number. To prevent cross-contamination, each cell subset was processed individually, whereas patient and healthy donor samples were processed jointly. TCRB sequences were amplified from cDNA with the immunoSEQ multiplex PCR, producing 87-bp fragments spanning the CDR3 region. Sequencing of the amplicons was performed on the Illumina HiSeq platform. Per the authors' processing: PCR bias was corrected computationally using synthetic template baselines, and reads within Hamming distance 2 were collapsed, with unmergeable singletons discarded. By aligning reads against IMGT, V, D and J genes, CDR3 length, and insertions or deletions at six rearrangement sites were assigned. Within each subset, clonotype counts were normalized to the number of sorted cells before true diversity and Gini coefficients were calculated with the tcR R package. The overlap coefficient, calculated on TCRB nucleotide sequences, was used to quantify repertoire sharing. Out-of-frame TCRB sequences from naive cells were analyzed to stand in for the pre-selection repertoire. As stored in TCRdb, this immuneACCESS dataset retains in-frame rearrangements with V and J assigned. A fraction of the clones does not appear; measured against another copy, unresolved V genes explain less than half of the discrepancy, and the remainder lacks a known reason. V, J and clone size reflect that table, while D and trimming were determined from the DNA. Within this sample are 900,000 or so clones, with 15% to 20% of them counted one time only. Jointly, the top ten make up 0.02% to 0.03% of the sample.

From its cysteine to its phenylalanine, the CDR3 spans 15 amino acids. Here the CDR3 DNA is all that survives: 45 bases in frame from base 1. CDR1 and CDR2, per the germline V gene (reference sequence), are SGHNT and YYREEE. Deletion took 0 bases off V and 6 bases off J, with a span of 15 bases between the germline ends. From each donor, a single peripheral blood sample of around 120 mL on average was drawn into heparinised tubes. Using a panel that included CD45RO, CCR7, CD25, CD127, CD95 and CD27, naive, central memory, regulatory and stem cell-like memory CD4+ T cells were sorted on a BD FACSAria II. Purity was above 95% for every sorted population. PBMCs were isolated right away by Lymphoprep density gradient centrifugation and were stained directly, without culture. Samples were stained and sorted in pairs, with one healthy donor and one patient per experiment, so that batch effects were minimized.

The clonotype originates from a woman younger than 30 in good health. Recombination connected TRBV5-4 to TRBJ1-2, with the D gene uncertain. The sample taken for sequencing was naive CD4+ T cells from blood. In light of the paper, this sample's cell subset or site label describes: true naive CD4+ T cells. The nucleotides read TGTGCCAGCAGCTTGGTTTGGTCAGGAATCAATGGCTACACCTTC. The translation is CASSLVWSGINGYTF.